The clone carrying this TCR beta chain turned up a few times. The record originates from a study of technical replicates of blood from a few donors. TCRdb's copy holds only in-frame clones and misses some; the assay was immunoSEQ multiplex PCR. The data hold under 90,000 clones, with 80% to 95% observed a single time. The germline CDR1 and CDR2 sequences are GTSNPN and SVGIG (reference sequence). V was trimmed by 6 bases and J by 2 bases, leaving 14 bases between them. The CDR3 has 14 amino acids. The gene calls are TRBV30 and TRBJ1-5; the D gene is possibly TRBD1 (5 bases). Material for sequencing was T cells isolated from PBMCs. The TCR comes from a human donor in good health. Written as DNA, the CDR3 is TGTGCCTGCGATTTATCGGGGGGCAATCAGCCCCAGCATTTT. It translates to CACDLSGGNQPQHF.